This TCR beta chain was documented in a study of OX40 agonist ivuxolimab in advanced cancers. The table came from immunoSEQ multiplex PCR; TCRdb's copy has only in-frame clones and leaves some out. The sample carries approximately 61,000 clones, approximately 91% recorded once. CDR1 and CDR2 (germline): SGHNT, YENEEA. Trimming pared 5 bases from V and 2 bases from J, leaving 16 bases between. There are 15 residues in the CDR3. The study, taken as a whole, reports: Doses of 0.1 to 3.0 mg/kg were accompanied by clonal expansion of CD4+ and CD8+ blood T cells by week 6. CD8+ T cells were the subset that, on average, had more expanded clones than CD4+.

On this clone itself: Its antigen is currently unknown.

This TCR was recovered from an adult with an advanced solid tumor such as melanoma, head and neck, liver or kidney cancer. The V call is TRBV11-3, the J call TRBJ2-7; D unresolved. This specimen consisted of CD4+ or CD8+ T cells sorted from blood, obtained in a trial of the OX40 agonist ivuxolimab. The CDR3 protein is CASSLSITPTYEQYF. The CDR3 region has the DNA TGTGCCAGCAGCCTTAGCATTACGCCGACCTACGAGCAGTACTTC.